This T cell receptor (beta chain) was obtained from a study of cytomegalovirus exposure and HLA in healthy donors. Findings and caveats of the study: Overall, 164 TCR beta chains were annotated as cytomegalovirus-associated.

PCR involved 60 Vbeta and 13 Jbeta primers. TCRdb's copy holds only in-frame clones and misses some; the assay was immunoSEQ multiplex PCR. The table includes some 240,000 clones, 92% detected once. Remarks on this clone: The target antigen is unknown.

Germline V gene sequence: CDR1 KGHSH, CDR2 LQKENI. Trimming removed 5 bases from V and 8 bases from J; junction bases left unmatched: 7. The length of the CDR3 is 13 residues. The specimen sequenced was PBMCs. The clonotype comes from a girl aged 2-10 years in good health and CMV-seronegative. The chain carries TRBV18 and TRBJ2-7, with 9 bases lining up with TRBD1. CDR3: CASSFPGQGQQYF. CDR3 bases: TGTGCCAGCTCATTCCCGGGACAGGGCCAGCAGTACTTC.